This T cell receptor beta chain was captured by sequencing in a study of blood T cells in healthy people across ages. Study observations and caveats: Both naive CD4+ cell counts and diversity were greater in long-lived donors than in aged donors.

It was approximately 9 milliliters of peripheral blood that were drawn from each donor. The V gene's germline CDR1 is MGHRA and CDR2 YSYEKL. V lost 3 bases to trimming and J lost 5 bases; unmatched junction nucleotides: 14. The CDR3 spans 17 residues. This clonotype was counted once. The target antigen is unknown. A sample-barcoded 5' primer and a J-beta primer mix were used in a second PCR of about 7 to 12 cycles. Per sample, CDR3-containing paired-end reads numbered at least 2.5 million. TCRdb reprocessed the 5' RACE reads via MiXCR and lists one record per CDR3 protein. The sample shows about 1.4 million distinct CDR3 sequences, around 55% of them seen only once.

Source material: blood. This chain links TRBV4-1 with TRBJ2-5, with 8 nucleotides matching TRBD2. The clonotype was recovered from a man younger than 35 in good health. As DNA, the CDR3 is TGCGCCAGCAGCCAGACCGGGACTAGGGGGGGTTGGGAGACCCAGTACTTC. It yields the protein CASSQTGTRGGWETQYF.